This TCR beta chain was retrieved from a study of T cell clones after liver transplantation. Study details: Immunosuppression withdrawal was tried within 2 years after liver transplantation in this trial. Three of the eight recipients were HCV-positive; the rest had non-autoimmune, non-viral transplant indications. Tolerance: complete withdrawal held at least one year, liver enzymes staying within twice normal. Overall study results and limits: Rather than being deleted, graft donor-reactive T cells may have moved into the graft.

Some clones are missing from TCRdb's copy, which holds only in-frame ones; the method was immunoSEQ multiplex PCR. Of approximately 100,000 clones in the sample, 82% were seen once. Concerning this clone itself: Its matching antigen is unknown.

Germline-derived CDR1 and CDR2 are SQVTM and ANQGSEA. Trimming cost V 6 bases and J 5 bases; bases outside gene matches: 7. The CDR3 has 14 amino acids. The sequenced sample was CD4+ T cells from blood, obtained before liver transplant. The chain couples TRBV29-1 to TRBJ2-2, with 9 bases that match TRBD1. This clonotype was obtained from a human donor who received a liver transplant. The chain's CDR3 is CSVTDRGKTGELFF. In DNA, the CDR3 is TGCAGCGTGACGGACAGGGGAAAGACCGGGGAGCTGTTTTTT.